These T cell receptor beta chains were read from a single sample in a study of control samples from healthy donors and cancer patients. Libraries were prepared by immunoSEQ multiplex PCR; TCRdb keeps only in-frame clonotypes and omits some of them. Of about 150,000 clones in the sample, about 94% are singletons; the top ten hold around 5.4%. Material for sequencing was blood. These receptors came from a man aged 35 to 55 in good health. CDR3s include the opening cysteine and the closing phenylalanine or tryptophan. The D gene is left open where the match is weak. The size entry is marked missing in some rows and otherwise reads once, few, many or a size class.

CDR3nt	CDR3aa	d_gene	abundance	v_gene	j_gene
TGTGCCACCGGTAGGGGGATCGGTTTGGGTGAAAAACTGTTTTTT	CATGRGIGLGEKLFF	.	.	TRBV19	TRBJ1-4
TGTGCCAGCAGTGAAATCGGCAGGGCCTATAGCAATCAGCCCCAGCATTTT	CASSEIGRAYSNQPQHF	.	.	TRBV6-1	TRBJ1-5
TGCGCCAGCAGCTTGGGGTCAGACAGGGCAGTCTATGGCTACACCTTC	CASSLGSDRAVYGYTF	TRBD1	.	TRBV5-1	TRBJ1-2
TGCGCCAGCAGCCTCGAAATTAGGAAGGCTGAAAAACTGTTTTTT	CASSLEIRKAEKLFF	.	.	TRBV4-1	TRBJ1-4
TGTGCCAGCAGTTACGGACAGGGCAATCAGCCCCAGCATTTT	CASSYGQGNQPQHF	TRBD1	.	TRBV6-5	TRBJ1-5
TGCGCCAGCAGCCAAAGGACAGGGACTAACTATGGCTACACCTTC	CASSQRTGTNYGYTF	TRBD1	.	TRBV10-1	TRBJ1-2
TGTGCCAGTAGCCCGGGGGACAACTCTGGAAACACCATATATTTT	CASSPGDNSGNTIYF	.	.	TRBV19	TRBJ1-3
TGTGCCAGCAGCTCCCGACAGGGGGATCGTGAAAAACTGTTTTTT	CASSSRQGDREKLFF	TRBD1	.	TRBV13	TRBJ1-4
TGTGCCAGCTCCCTCGGGAGGGGGCTGACAGATACGCAGTATTTT	CASSLGRGLTDTQYF	.	.	TRBV18	TRBJ2-3
TGTGCCAGCAGCTTAGGAGAGGAGGACAGACGACCCCAGCATTTT	CASSLGEEDRRPQHF	.	once	TRBV7-8	TRBJ1-5
TGTGCCAGCAGTTACGAGGGATCTGGGGCCAACGTCCTGACTTTC	CASSYEGSGANVLTF	.	.	TRBV6-6	TRBJ2-6
TGTGCCAGCAGTGAACAGGGGCGCTCCTATAATTCACCCCTCCACTTT	CASSEQGRSYNSPLHF	.	.	TRBV2	TRBJ1-6
TGTGCCAGCAGCCAGGGACAGGGCTACGAGCAGTACTTC	CASSQGQGYEQYF	TRBD1	.	TRBV14	TRBJ2-7
TGTGCCAGCTCACCACCTGGCGGGGGAACTAATCAGCCCCAGCATTTT	CASSPPGGGTNQPQHF	.	.	TRBV18	TRBJ1-5
TGTGCCAGCAGTTTATATTACGACAGCCTCTATAATTCACCCCTCCACTTT	CASSLYYDSLYNSPLHF	.	.	TRBV27	TRBJ1-6
TGTGCCAGCGGACTGTCGGATCAGCCCCAGCATTTT	CASGLSDQPQHF	.	.	TRBV28	TRBJ1-5
TGTGCCAGCAGCCTCCGACAGTACTACAATGAGCAGTTCTTC	CASSLRQYYNEQFF	.	.	TRBV14	TRBJ2-1
TGTGCCAGCAGCGGACAGCGGAACACTGAAGCTTTCTTT	CASSGQRNTEAFF	.	.	TRBV6-5	TRBJ1-1
TGTGCCAGTAGCACTCCGGGGCAGCCCCAGCATTTT	CASSTPGQPQHF	.	.	TRBV19	TRBJ1-5
TGTGCCAGCAGCCAAGCATGGGGCCCCCGAACCCAGTACTTC	CASSQAWGPRTQYF	.	.	TRBV14	TRBJ2-5
TGCGCCAGCCGCGGACAGGGGAGGAGGGACCTGCACACTGAAGCTTTCTTT	CASRGQGRRDLHTEAFF	TRBD1	.	TRBV5-1	TRBJ1-1
TGTGCCAGCAGCTTAGACGGGGGCACAGATACGCAGTATTTT	CASSLDGGTDTQYF	.	.	TRBV7-3	TRBJ2-3
TGTGCCAGCAGCGACAGGATTTACAATGAGCAGTTCTTC	CASSDRIYNEQFF	.	.	TRBV6-2/TRBV6-3	TRBJ2-1
TGTGCCAGTAGTATAGCCTGGCGTACAGGAGGCACTGAAGCTTTCTTT	CASSIAWRTGGTEAFF	.	.	TRBV19	TRBJ1-1
TGTGCCATCAGTCTCGGCGGCAATCAGCCCCAGCATTTT	CAISLGGNQPQHF	.	.	TRBV10-3	TRBJ1-5
TGTGCCAGCAGCCACCCCGGCATGAACACTGAAGCTTTCTTT	CASSHPGMNTEAFF	.	.	TRBV14	TRBJ1-1
TGTGCCAGCAGCCCTAGTGGAAGGACAGTGCTCTCACCCCTCCACTTT	CASSPSGRTVLSPLHF	.	once	TRBV7-9	TRBJ1-6
TGTGCCAGCAGCTTAGAAGGGCAGGGGTTCAATCAGCCCCAGCATTTT	CASSLEGQGFNQPQHF	.	.	TRBV7-8	TRBJ1-5
TGTGCCAGCACAGGGGATAACACTGAAGCTTTCTTT	CASTGDNTEAFF	.	.	TRBV12-3/TRBV12-4	TRBJ1-1
TGTGCCAGCAGCTCGGGACAGGGGAGGAACACTGAAGCTTTCTTT	CASSSGQGRNTEAFF	TRBD1	.	TRBV7-9	TRBJ1-1
TGTGCCAGCAGCGCCGTCCCAGGGAAAGAGCAGTACTTC	CASSAVPGKEQYF	.	.	TRBV9	TRBJ2-7
TGTGCCAGCAGCGCTTGGAGGGGGGATGAGCAGTTCTTC	CASSAWRGDEQFF	.	.	TRBV7-7	TRBJ2-1
TGTGCCAGTAGTCCGGGACAGCCTGACACTGAAGCTTTCTTT	CASSPGQPDTEAFF	TRBD1	.	TRBV19	TRBJ1-1
TGTGCCAGCAGTTACTCGTTCGGAGATTACGAGCAGTACTTC	CASSYSFGDYEQYF	.	once	TRBV6-5	TRBJ2-7
TGTGCCAGCAGCTTAGGTTCGGGTGTTAACTATGGCTACACCTTC	CASSLGSGVNYGYTF	.	.	TRBV7-2	TRBJ1-2
TGTGCCAGCAGCTTAGGGCCCGAGACCCAGTACTTC	CASSLGPETQYF	.	.	TRBV7-9	TRBJ2-5
TGCGCCAGCAGCTTAGACTCACCCAGGGGGGGTGAAGCTTTCTTT	CASSLDSPRGGEAFF	TRBD1	once	TRBV5-1	TRBJ1-1
TGTGCCAGCAGCCCTCTGGCAGGTGGTGGTTCACCCCTCCACTTT	CASSPLAGGGSPLHF	.	.	TRBV6-6	TRBJ1-6
TGTGCCAGCAGCCCGGACAAGAATTCACCCCTCCACTTT	CASSPDKNSPLHF	.	.	TRBV7-8	TRBJ1-6
TGCGCCAGCAGCTTAGCTAGCCCAGAGACCCAGTACTTC	CASSLASPETQYF	.	.	TRBV5-1	TRBJ2-5
TGTGCCAGCAGTTTGGACAGGAACTATGGCTACACCTTC	CASSLDRNYGYTF	TRBD1	.	TRBV12-3/TRBV12-4	TRBJ1-2
TGCGCCAGCAGCCGCACCCTAGGCGGGGGCACAGATACGCAGTATTTT	CASSRTLGGGTDTQYF	.	.	TRBV5-1	TRBJ2-3
TGTGCCAGCACCCCCGGGGGGGGCCTCTACGAGCAGTACTTC	CASTPGGGLYEQYF	TRBD2	.	TRBV28	TRBJ2-7
TGTGCCAGCAGTTTATTTGAGTTCTTC	CASSLFEFF	.	.	TRBV27	TRBJ2-1
TGTGCCAGCAGCAACCGGGACAGGGAAAATCAGCCCCAGCATTTT	CASSNRDRENQPQHF	TRBD1	few	TRBV5-4	TRBJ1-5
TGTGCCAGCAGCGTTAGAGCGGGTATGCCCCTCCACTTT	CASSVRAGMPLHF	.	once	TRBV5-8	TRBJ1-6
TGTGCCAGCAGCTTAGGGGGGACAGGGGGCACTTACGAGCAGTACTTC	CASSLGGTGGTYEQYF	TRBD1	.	TRBV13	TRBJ2-7
TGCGCCAGCAGCTTGTCCCGAGGGGGGGGGAATTCACCCCTCCACTTT	CASSLSRGGGNSPLHF	.	.	TRBV5-1	TRBJ1-6
TGTGCCTGGAGTTATGGACCGAGACAAGAGACCCAGTACTTC	CAWSYGPRQETQYF	.	.	TRBV30	TRBJ2-5
TGTGCCATCAGGAGGGGGACAGGGAGACCGACAGATACGCAGTATTTT	CAIRRGTGRPTDTQYF	TRBD1	.	TRBV10-3	TRBJ2-3
TGTGCCAGCTCACCACTAGGGACAGCGGCCAACACTGAAGCTTTCTTT	CASSPLGTAANTEAFF	TRBD1	.	TRBV18	TRBJ1-1
TGTGCCAGCAGTTTAATCGGGGGGCGCGGCTACACCTTC	CASSLIGGRGYTF	.	.	TRBV27	TRBJ1-2
TGCGCCAGCACCCTTGCAGGGGCTACCGGGGAGCTGTTTTTT	CASTLAGATGELFF	.	once	TRBV5-1	TRBJ2-2
TGTGCCAGCAGTGGAGAACTCTACGAGCAGTACTTC	CASSGELYEQYF	.	.	TRBV2	TRBJ2-7
TGCGCCAGCAGTCAATCCCTCCAGTATCTAAAAGGACAGGGGGATTATAACTATGGCTACACCTTC	CASSQSLQYLKGQGDYNYGYTF	TRBD1	.	TRBV23-1	TRBJ1-2
TGCGCCAGCAGCCCGCCGAGGCTAGCGGTCGATGAGCAGTTCTTC	CASSPPRLAVDEQFF	TRBD2	.	TRBV4-1	TRBJ2-1
TGTGCCAGCAGTTTATCTGGAGTTAATCAGCCCCAGCATTTT	CASSLSGVNQPQHF	.	.	TRBV27	TRBJ1-5
TGTGCCAGCGAGGACCGATACGAGCAGTACTTC	CASEDRYEQYF	.	.	TRBV2	TRBJ2-7
TGCGCCAGCGGCCCTTTAGACGACACCGGGGAGCTGTTTTTT	CASGPLDDTGELFF	.	once	TRBV4-1	TRBJ2-2
TGTGCCAGCAGTTTAGGAGGGTATGGTGGCTACACCTTC	CASSLGGYGGYTF	.	.	TRBV12-3/TRBV12-4	TRBJ1-2